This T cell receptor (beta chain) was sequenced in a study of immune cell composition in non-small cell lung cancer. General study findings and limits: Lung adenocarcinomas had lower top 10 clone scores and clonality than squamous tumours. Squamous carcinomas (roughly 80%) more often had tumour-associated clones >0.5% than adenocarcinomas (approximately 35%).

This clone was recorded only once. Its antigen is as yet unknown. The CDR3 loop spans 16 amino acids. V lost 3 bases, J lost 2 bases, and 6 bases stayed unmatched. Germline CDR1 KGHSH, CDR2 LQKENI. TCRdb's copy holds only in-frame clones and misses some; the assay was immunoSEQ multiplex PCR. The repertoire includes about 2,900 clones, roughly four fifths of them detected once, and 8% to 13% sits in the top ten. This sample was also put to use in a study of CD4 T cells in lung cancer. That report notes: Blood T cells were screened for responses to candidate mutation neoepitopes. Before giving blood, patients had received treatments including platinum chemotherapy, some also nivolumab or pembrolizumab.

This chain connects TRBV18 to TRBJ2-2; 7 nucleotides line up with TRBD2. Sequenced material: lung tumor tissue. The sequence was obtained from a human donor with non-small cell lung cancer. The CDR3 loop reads CASSPPGGRNTGELFF. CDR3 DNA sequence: TGTGCCAGCTCACCCCCCGGGGGGAGAAACACCGGGGAGCTGTTTTTT.